The 9 T cell receptor beta chains below all came from one sample that was sequenced in a study of CD8+CD57+ T cells in acquired aplastic anemia. All sequencing subjects had displayed CD8+CD57+ cell expansion on flow cytometry. TCR beta VDJ combinations and CDR3 sequences were profiled from genomic DNA. Each CDR3 protein is one row after TCRdb ran MiXCR on the reads. This sample has 75,000 to 100,000 distinct CDR3 sequences, with around 62% found just once. Specimen: sorted CD4+, CD8+, or CD8+CD57+ T cells (not recorded which) from PBMCs. Receptor source: a human donor with aplastic anemia.

V is TRBV7-3 and J is TRBJ1-2; D is unresolved. V was cut by 11 bases and J by 2 bases, with 12 bases left in between. The V gene's germline CDR1 is SGHTA and CDR2 FQGTGA. The CDR3 totals 12 residues. The CDR3 loop reads CAGLGGNYGYTF. Written as DNA, the CDR3 is TGTGCCGGATTGGGTGGGAACTATGGCTACACCTTC.

A word on this clonotype: Because it lacks the conserved phenylalanine or tryptophan at the end, this CDR3 is likely a read error. This chain joins TRBV10-3 and TRBJ2-7; D perhaps matches TRBD2 (5 bases). Germline V gene lookup returns CDR1 ENHRY and CDR2 SYGVKD. Trimming removed 6 bases from V and 3 bases from J, with 12 bases in between. This CDR3 has 13 amino acids. The CDR3 DNA is TGTGCCATCAGGGTCGGTGAGGGCTACGAGCAGTACCTC. As protein: CAIRVGEGYEQYL.

The rearrangement joins TRBV5-1 to TRBJ2-1, with D unclear. Looked up from germline, CDR1 is SGHRS and CDR2 is YFSETQ. The CDR3 contains 11 residues. V dropped 10 bases and J dropped 4 bases, with 9 bases sitting between them. CDR3 sequence (DNA): TGCGCCCCGGTAGTATACAATGAGCAGTTCTTC. It codes for CAPVVYNEQFF.

V is TRBV19 and J is TRBJ1-2, with D possibly TRBD1 on 5 matching bases. CDR1 is LNHDA, CDR2 SQIVND, per germline (reference sequence). Trimming took 10 bases from V and 7 from J, leaving 19 bases between them. This CDR3 contains 13 residues. As DNA, the CDR3 is TGTGCCACACTTGGGACTTCATTTTTTGGCTACACCTTC. Protein sequence: CATLGTSFFGYTF.

The rearrangement uses TRBV5-1 and TRBJ1-1; D is perhaps TRBD1 (6 bases). CDR3 length: 11 amino acids. The germline V gene encodes CDR1 SGHRS and CDR2 YFSETQ. V was pared by 2 bases and J by 7 bases, with 6 bases between. CDR3 loop: CASSLGGEAFF. DNA for the CDR3: TGCGCCAGCAGCTTAGGGGGTGAAGCTTTCTTT.

The gene calls are TRBV2 and TRBJ2-1; possibly TRBD2 for D (5 bases). CDR3 length: 14 amino acids. Germline CDR1 and CDR2: SNHLY and FYNNEI. Trimming left V 6 bases short and J 3 bases short, with 12 bases between. This CDR3 is CASSPLRDYNEQFF. In DNA form, the CDR3 reads TGTGCCAGCAGCCCACTCCGGGACTACAATGAGCAGTTCTTC.

The chain recombines TRBV20-1 with TRBJ1-6, with 9 bases matching TRBD1. Losses at the gene ends were 3 bases for V and 9 bases for J; bases not matched to a gene: 6. The CDR3 is 14 amino acids. CDR1 DFQATT and CDR2 SNEGSKA come from the germline V gene (reference sequence). The CDR3 coding sequence is TGCAGTGCTAGGAGGGGACAGGGAACTTCACCCCTCCACTTT. It codes for CSARRGQGTSPLHF.

The chain uses TRBV19 and TRBJ2-7; TRBD2 might be the D (7 bases). V shed 11 bases and J shed 6 bases, with 20 bases lying between them. Germline lookup yields CDR1 LNHDA and CDR2 SQIVND (reference sequence). The CDR3 is 13 amino acids. Here the CDR3 DNA reads TGTGCCTCGAGGGGGGGCGGGCGGCTCGAGCAGTACTTC. This translates into CASRGGGRLEQYF.

This chain connects TRBV7-2 to TRBJ1-6; D is unclear. V was pared by 1 base and J by 11 bases, with 6 bases between. The CDR3 loop spans 12 amino acids. The germline gives CDR1 SGHTA, CDR2 FQGNSA. The CDR3 bases are TGTGCCAGCAGCTTAGGCCCCCCACCCCTCCACTTT. Protein product: CASSLGPPPLHF.